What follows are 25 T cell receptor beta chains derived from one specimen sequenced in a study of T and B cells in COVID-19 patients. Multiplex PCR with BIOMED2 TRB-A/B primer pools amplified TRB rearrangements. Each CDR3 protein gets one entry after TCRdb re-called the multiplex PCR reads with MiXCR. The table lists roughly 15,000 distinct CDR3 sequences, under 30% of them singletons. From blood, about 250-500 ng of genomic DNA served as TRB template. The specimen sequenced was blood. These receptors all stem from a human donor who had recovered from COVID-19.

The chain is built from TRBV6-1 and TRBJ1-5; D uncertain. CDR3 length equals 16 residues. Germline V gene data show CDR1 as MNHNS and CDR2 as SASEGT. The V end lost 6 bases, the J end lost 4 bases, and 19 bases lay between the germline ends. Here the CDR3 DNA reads TGTGCCAGCAGGACCTACAACCGGGCCGAAAATCAGCCCCAGCATTTT. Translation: CASRTYNRAENQPQHF.

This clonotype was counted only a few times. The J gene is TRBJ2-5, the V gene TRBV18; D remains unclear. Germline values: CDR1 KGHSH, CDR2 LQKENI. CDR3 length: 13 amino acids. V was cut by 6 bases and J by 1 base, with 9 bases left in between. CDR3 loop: CASSPLGQETQYF. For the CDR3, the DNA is TGTGCCAGCTCCCCTCTCGGCCAAGAGACCCAGTACTTC.

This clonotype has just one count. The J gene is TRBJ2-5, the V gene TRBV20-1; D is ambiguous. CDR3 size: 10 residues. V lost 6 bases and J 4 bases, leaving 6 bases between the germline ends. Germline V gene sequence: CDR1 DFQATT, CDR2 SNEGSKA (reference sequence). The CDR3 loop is CSASGETQYF. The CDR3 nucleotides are TGCAGTGCCTCAGGAGAGACCCAGTACTTC.

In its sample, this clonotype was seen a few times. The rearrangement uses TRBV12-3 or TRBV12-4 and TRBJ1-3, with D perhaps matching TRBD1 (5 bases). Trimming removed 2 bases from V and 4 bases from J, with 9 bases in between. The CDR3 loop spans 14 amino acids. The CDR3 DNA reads TGTGCCAGCAGTTTAAGGGCAGGGGGAAACACCATATATTTT. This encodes CASSLRAGGNTIYF.

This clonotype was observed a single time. CDR3 DNA: TGTGCCAGCAGCCAAGGGCAGTTCTATGGCTACACCTTC. It is translated as CASSQGQFYGYTF. The rearrangement links TRBV14 to TRBJ1-2; D gene ambiguous. From germline, CDR1 is SGHDN and CDR2 FVKESK. V was cut by 1 base and J by 4 bases, with 7 bases left in between. CDR3 length: 13 residues. The full variable domain, with the rest looked up from reference TRBV14 and TRBJ1-2, is EAGVTQFPSHSVIEKGQTVTLRCDPISGHDNLYWYRRVMGKEIKFLLHFVKESKQDESGMPNNRFLAERTGGTYSTLKVQPAELEDSGVYFCASSQGQFYGYTFGSGTRLTVV.

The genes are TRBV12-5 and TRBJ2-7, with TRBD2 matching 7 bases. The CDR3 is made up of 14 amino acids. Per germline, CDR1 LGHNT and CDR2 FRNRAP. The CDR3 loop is CASSPEAGGYEQYF. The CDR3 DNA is TGTGCCAGCAGCCCCGAGGCCGGGGGGTACGAGCAGTACTTC.

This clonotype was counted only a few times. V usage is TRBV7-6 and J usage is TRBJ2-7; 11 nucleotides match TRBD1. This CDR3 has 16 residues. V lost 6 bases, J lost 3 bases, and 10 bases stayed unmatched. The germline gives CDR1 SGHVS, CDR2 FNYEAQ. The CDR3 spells CASSFSSGTGGYEQYF. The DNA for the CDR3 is TGTGCCAGCAGTTTTTCTTCCGGGACAGGGGGCTACGAGCAGTACTTC.

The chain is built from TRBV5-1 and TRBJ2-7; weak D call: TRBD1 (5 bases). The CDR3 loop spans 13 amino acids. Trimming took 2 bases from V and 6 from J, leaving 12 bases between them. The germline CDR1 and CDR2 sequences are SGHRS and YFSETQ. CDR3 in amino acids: CASSLGEFFEQYF. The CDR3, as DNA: TGCGCCAGCAGCTTAGGGGAATTCTTCGAGCAGTACTTC. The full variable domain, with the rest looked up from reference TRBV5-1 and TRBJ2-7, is KAGVTQTPRYLIKTRGQQVTLSCSPISGHRSVSWYQQTPGQGLQFLFEYFSETQRNKGNFPGRFSGRQFSNSRSEMNVSTLELGDSALYLCASSLGEFFEQYFGPGTRLTVT.

This CDR3 is CASSLVADGTDTQYF. For the CDR3, the DNA is TGTGCCAGCAGCTTAGTGGCGGATGGTACAGATACGCAGTATTTT. The rearrangement uses TRBV7-6 and TRBJ2-3, with D unclear. Trimming took off 1 base at V and 3 bases at J, with 11 bases between the two ends. The length of the CDR3 is 15 residues. Germline-derived CDR1 and CDR2 are SGHVS and FNYEAQ. Together with reference TRBV7-6 and TRBJ2-3, the CDR3 gives the full variable domain: GAGVSQSPRYKVTKRGQDVALRCDPISGHVSLYWYRQALGQGPEFLTYFNYEAQQDKSGLPNDRFSAERPEGSISTLTIQRTEQRDSAMYRCASSLVADGTDTQYFGPGTRLTVL.

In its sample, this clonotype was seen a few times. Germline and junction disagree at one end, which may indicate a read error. Here the CDR3 reads CASSSSGLAGPENF. CDR3 in DNA: TGTGCCAGCAGCTCATCAGGACTAGCGGGGCCGGAAAACTTC. The V gene is TRBV27, the J gene TRBJ2-5; 12 nucleotides align to TRBD2. CDR1 is MNHEY, CDR2 SMNVEV, per germline (reference sequence). This CDR3 is built from 14 residues.

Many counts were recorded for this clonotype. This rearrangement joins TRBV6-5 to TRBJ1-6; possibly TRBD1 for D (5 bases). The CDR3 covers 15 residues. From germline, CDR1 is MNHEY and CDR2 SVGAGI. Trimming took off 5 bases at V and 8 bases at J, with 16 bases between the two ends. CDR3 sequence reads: CASSRRGKGDSPLHF. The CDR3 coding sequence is TGTGCCAGCAGTCGGCGGGGGAAAGGGGATTCACCCCTCCACTTT.

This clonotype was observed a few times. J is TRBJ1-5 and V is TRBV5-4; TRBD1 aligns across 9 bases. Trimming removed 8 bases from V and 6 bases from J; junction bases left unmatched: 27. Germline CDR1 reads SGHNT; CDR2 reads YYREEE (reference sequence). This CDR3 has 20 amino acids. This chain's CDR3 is CARDRQPGQGPQRRVQPQHF. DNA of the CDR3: TGTGCCAGAGACCGACAACCAGGACAGGGGCCTCAAAGGAGGGTTCAGCCCCAGCATTTT. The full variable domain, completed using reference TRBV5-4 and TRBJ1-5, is ETGVTQSPTHLIKTRGQQVTLRCSSQSGHNTVSWYQQALGQGPQFIFQYYREEENGRGNFPPRFSGLQFPNYSSELNVNALELDDSALYLCARDRQPGQGPQRRVQPQHFGDGTRLSIL.

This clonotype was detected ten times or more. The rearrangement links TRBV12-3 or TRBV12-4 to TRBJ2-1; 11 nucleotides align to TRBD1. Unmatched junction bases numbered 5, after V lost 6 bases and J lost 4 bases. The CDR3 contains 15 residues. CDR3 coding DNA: TGTGCCAGCAGCTGGGGACAGGGGGAATACAATGAGCAGTTCTTC. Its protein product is CASSWGQGEYNEQFF.

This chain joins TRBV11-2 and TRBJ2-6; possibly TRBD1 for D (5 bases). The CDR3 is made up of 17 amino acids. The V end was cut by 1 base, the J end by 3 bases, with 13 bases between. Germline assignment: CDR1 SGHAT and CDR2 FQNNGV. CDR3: CASSLVAGWGGANVLTF. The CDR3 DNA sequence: TGTGCCAGCAGCTTAGTTGCAGGGTGGGGTGGGGCCAACGTCCTGACTTTC.

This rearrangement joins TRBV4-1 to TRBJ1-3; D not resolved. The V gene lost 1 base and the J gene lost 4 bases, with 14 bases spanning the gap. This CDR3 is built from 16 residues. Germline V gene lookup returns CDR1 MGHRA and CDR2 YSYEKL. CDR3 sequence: CASSQAYRGYGNTIYF. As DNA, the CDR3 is TGCGCCAGCAGCCAAGCCTACCGGGGTTACGGAAACACCATATATTTT.

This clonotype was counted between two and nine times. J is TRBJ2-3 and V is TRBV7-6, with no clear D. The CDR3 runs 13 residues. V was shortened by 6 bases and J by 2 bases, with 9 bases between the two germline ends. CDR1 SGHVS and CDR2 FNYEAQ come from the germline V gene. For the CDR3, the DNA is TGTGCCAGCAGTTCACAGCTCACAGATACGCAGTATTTT. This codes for CASSSQLTDTQYF. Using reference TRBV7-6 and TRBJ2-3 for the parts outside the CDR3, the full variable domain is GAGVSQSPRYKVTKRGQDVALRCDPISGHVSLYWYRQALGQGPEFLTYFNYEAQQDKSGLPNDRFSAERPEGSISTLTIQRTEQRDSAMYRCASSSQLTDTQYFGPGTRLTVL.

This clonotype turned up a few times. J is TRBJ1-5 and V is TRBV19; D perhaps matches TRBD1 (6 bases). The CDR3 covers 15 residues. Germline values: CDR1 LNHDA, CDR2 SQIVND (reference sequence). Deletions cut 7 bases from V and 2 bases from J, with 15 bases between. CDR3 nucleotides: TGTGCCAGTACTATGCCAGGGGACCGCAATCAGCCCCAGCATTTT. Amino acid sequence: CASTMPGDRNQPQHF. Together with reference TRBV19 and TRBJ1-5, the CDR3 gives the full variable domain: DGGITQSPKYLFRKEGQNVTLSCEQNLNHDAMYWYRQDPGQGLRLIYYSQIVNDFQKGDIAEGYSVSREKKESFPLTVTSAQKNPTAFYLCASTMPGDRNQPQHFGDGTRLSIL.

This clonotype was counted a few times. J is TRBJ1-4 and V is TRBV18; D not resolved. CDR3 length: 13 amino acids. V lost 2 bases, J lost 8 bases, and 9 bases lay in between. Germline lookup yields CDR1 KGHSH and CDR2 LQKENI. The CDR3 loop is CASSPGLREKLFF. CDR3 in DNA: TGTGCCAGCTCACCAGGGCTAAGGGAAAAACTGTTTTTT.

In DNA, the CDR3 is TGTGCCAGCAGCATGTCAGCCGGGACAGACTACGAGCAGTACTTC. This codes for CASSMSAGTDYEQYF. The chain carries TRBV21-1 and TRBJ2-7; TRBD1 reflects the table's D call only, with no check against the DNA. TRBV21-1 is a known pseudogene. The CDR3 is 15 residues long.

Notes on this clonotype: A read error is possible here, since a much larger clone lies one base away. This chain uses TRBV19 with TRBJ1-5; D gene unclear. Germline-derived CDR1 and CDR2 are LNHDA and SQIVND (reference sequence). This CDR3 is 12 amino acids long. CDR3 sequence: CASSISNQHQHF. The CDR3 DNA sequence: TGTGCCAGTAGTATAAGCAATCAGCACCAGCATTTT. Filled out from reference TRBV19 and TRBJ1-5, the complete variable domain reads DGGITQSPKYLFRKEGQNVTLSCEQNLNHDAMYWYRQDPGQGLRLIYYSQIVNDFQKGDIAEGYSVSREKKESFPLTVTSAQKNPTAFYLCASSISNQHQHFGDGTRLSIL.

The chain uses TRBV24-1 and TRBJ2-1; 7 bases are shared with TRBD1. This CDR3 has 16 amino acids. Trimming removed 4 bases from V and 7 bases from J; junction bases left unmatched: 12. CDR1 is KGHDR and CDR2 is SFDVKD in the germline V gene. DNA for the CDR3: TGTGCCACCAGTGAATCCTCCGGGACAGTCAAGAATGAGCAGTTCTTC. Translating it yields CATSESSGTVKNEQFF.

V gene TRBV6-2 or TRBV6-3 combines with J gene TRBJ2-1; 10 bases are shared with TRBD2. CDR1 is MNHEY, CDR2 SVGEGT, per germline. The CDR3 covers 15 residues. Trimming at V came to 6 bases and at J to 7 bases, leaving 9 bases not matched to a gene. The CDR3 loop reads CASSKAGGPHNEQFF. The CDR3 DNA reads TGTGCCAGCAGCAAAGCGGGGGGGCCTCATAATGAGCAGTTCTTC.

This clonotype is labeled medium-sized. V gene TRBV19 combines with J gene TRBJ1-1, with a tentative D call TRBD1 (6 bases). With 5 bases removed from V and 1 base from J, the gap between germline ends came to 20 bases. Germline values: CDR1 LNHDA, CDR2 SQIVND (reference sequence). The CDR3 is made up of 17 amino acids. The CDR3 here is CASSPPGHQPKNTEAFF. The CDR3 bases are TGTGCCAGTAGTCCTCCGGGACACCAACCAAAGAACACTGAAGCTTTCTTT.

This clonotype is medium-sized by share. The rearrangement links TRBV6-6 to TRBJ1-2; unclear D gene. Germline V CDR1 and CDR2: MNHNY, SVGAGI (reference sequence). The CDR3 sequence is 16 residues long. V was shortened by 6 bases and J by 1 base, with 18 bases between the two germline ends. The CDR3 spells CASSRGPEPVNYGYTF. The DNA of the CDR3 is TGTGCCAGCAGCCGAGGGCCCGAACCCGTTAACTATGGCTACACCTTC.

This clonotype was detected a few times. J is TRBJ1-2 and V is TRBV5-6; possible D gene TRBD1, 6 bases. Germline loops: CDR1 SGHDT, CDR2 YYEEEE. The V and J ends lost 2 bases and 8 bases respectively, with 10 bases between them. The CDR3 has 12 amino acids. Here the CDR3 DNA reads TGTGCCAGCAGCTTAACAGGGTTAGGCTACACCTTC. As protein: CASSLTGLGYTF.